The 2 T cell receptor beta chains in this list originate from one sample, sequenced in a study of blood T cell repertoires in COVID-19 (TCRdb year 2020). Libraries were made using the immunoSEQ multiplex PCR assay. This immuneACCESS table, as held by TCRdb, lists in-frame sequences with V and J called but not all clones. Of the missing ones, under half trace to an unresolved V gene in checked studies; the others have no known cause. The sample profile shows more than 85,000 clones; about 88% of them were found once. The ten largest clones capture about 2.7% of the sample. Sequenced: peripheral blood. Receptors originate from an elderly woman with acute or convalescent COVID-19.

The chain joins TRBV7-9 to TRBJ2-1, with D possibly being TRBD1 (6 bases). The germline V and J ends were trimmed by 5 bases and 1 base, with 21 bases remaining between them. The length of the CDR3 is 18 residues. Looked up from germline, CDR1 is SEHNR and CDR2 is FQNEAQ (reference sequence). For the CDR3, the DNA is TGTGCCAGCAGCCCGACCCACCCATCAGGGGTGTCCTACAATGAGCAGTTCTTC. Translated, it gives CASSPTHPSGVSYNEQFF.

The chain recombines TRBV9 with TRBJ1-1, with a tentative D call TRBD1 (6 bases). V lost 0 bases and J 5 bases, leaving 14 bases between the germline ends. Germline values: CDR1 SGDLS, CDR2 YYNGEE. There are 15 residues in the CDR3. In nucleotides, the CDR3 is TGTGCCAGCAGCGTAGTGGTGACAGGAAAGACTGAAGCTTTCTTT. Translation: CASSVVVTGKTEAFF.